A single sample gave rise to the 10 T cell receptor beta chains below, sequenced in a study of neoadjuvant anti-PD-1 for oral cavity cancer. Method: immunoSEQ multiplex PCR; TCRdb's copy keeps in-frame clones and lacks some. The sample consists of over 7,500 clones, less than 70% of them appearing once. Stated time point: after neoadjuvant nivolumab, at surgical resection. The starting material was PBMCs, obtained after nivolumab (anti-PD-1) treatment. These TCRs come from a person aged 35-80 years with oral cavity squamous cell carcinoma.

The chain employs TRBV7-3 and TRBJ2-2, with D perhaps TRBD2 (7 bases). CDR3 size: 15 residues. Germline V gene lookup returns CDR1 SGHTA and CDR2 FQGTGA. The V end lost 0 bases, the J end lost 4 bases, and 9 bases lay between the germline ends. The CDR3 is CASSLTGGGTGELFF. The CDR3 coding sequence is TGTGCCAGCAGCTTAACGGGAGGGGGCACCGGGGAGCTGTTTTTT.

There are a few counts of this clone. The chain couples TRBV30 to TRBJ1-5; no reliable D call. Per germline, CDR1 GTSNPN and CDR2 SVGIG (reference sequence). V lost 0 bases and J lost 0, with 12 bases in between. The CDR3 runs 16 residues. The CDR3 is CAWSVPWGTSNQPQHF. For the CDR3, the DNA is TGTGCCTGGAGTGTACCATGGGGAACTAGCAATCAGCCCCAGCATTTT.

The chain joins TRBV15 to TRBJ2-3; no firm D call. CDR1 is LNHNV and CDR2 is YYDKDF in the germline V gene (reference sequence). This CDR3 has 12 residues. The V end lost 3 bases, the J end lost 4 bases, and 5 bases lay between the germline ends. In DNA form, the CDR3 reads TGTGCCACCAGCAGGAGGTCAGATACGCAGTATTTT. It yields the protein CATSRRSDTQYF.

The chain recombines TRBV27 with TRBJ2-1; 9 bases are a match to TRBD2. This CDR3 contains 15 residues. CDR1 is MNHEY, CDR2 SMNVEV, per germline (reference sequence). Losses at the gene ends were 3 bases for V and 7 bases for J; bases not matched to a gene: 7. The CDR3 sequence: CASSFLAGASNEQFF. The DNA for the CDR3 is TGTGCCAGCAGTTTCTTAGCGGGAGCCAGTAATGAGCAGTTCTTC.

V is TRBV6-1 and J is TRBJ1-3; D unresolved. Looked up from germline, CDR1 is MNHNS and CDR2 is SASEGT. V lost 4 bases to trimming and J lost 3 bases, with 16 bases between them. The CDR3 totals 16 residues. The CDR3 sequence is CASSGTPGLGGNTIYF. CDR3 nucleotides: TGTGCCAGCAGTGGCACTCCCGGGCTTGGTGGAAACACCATATATTTT.

The chain combines TRBV27 with TRBJ2-3; D remains ambiguous. V lost 3 bases, J lost 3 bases, and 7 bases lay in between. The length of the CDR3 is 13 residues. The germline CDR1 and CDR2 sequences are MNHEY and SMNVEV (reference sequence). The CDR3 here is CASSFARTDTQYF. Here the CDR3 DNA reads TGTGCCAGCAGTTTTGCCAGGACAGATACGCAGTATTTT.

V and J are TRBV7-9 and TRBJ1-1, with D perhaps TRBD1 (5 bases). The CDR3 is 13 residues long. The ends were cut back, 0 bases at V and 3 bases at J, with 5 bases in the middle. Germline V gene sequence: CDR1 SEHNR, CDR2 FQNEAQ (reference sequence). Written as DNA, the CDR3 is TGTGCCAGCAGCTTAGCGGGGGACACTGAAGCTTTCTTT. Amino acids: CASSLAGDTEAFF.

The J gene is TRBJ1-1, the V gene TRBV11-1; 8 positions match TRBD1. The CDR3 covers 17 residues. Losses at the gene ends were 2 bases for V and 4 bases for J; bases not matched to a gene: 12. The germline gives CDR1 SGHAT, CDR2 FQDESV (reference sequence). CDR3 sequence: CASSLPLTTGARTEAFF. The CDR3 coding sequence is TGTGCCAGCAGCTTACCATTAACGACAGGGGCCCGCACTGAAGCTTTCTTT. The full variable domain, in which reference TRBV11-1 and TRBJ1-1 provide the parts outside the CDR3, is EAEVAQSPRYKITEKSQAVAFWCDPISGHATLYWYRQILGQGPELLVQFQDESVVDDSQLPKDRFSAERLKGVDSTLKIQPAELGDSAMYLCASSLPLTTGARTEAFFGQGTRLTVV.

Here the CDR3 DNA reads TGTGCCAGCAGCGTAGCAAGTCAAGAGACCCAGTACTTC. It codes for CASSVASQETQYF. This sequence joins TRBV9 and TRBJ2-5, with D unresolved. The V end was cut by 0 bases, the J end by 2 bases, with 5 bases between. This CDR3 region has 13 residues. Looked up from germline, CDR1 is SGDLS and CDR2 is YYNGEE.

This clone was detected a few times. The chain employs TRBV9 and TRBJ2-3; TRBD2 is a possible D gene (5 bases). Trimming left V 0 bases short and J 2 bases short, with 13 bases between. The CDR3 is made up of 16 amino acids. Germline V lookup: CDR1 SGDLS, CDR2 YYNGEE. This chain's CDR3 is CASSVGATTITDTQYF. In DNA, the CDR3 is TGTGCCAGCAGCGTAGGGGCGACTACCATCACAGATACGCAGTATTTT.